The rows below give T cell receptor beta chains drawn from one sample of a study of CD8+ T cells in alopecia areata. Sequencing was performed with immunoSEQ multiplex PCR; in TCRdb, only in-frame clones are kept and a portion is missing. The data contain 90,000 to 130,000 clones, 55% to 75% of them singletons. Specimen: CD8+ T cells sorted from blood. The origin of the receptors is a human donor in good health. The CDR3 runs from the conserved cysteine through the conserved F or W. A D gene is named only where the DNA matches it firmly. The size field is filled for only some rows; it gives once, few, many or a size class.

D	V	J	size	CDR3	DNA
NA	TRBV29-1	TRBJ2-7	few	CSVTENSRSSYEQYF	TGCAGCGTGACTGAAAACAGCAGATCCTCCTACGAGCAGTACTTC
TRBD2	TRBV27	TRBJ2-1	NA	CASSLYWSGGGGNEQFF	TGTGCCAGCAGTTTATATTGGAGCGGGGGCGGGGGCAATGAGCAGTTCTTC
NA	TRBV5-4	TRBJ2-2	NA	CASSSDRRNTGELFF	TGTGCCAGCAGTTCTGACAGGCGGAACACCGGGGAGCTGTTTTTT
NA	TRBV7-9	TRBJ2-5	NA	CASSWGGARETQYF	TGTGCCAGCAGCTGGGGGGGCGCGAGGGAGACCCAGTACTTC
TRBD2	TRBV4-2	TRBJ2-3	NA	CASSQVPGGSTDTQYF	TGTGCCAGCAGCCAAGTCCCGGGGGGGAGCACAGATACGCAGTATTTT
TRBD1	TRBV7-9	TRBJ2-2	few	CASSLEVWDRGNTGELFF	TGTGCCAGCAGCTTAGAAGTGTGGGACAGGGGGAACACCGGGGAGCTGTTTTTT
TRBD1	TRBV19	TRBJ1-1	NA	CASSPTQGLVLNTEAFF	TGTGCCAGTAGTCCGACACAGGGGTTAGTTCTTAACACTGAAGCTTTCTTT
TRBD1	TRBV7-9	TRBJ2-3	NA	CASSPPGQGLDTQYF	TGTGCCAGCAGCCCACCGGGACAGGGGTTGGATACGCAGTATTTT
NA	TRBV19	TRBJ2-1	few	CASLSIYNEQFF	TGTGCCAGTCTGTCCATCTACAATGAGCAGTTCTTC
NA	TRBV6-5	TRBJ2-5	NA	CASRSLVETQYF	TGTGCCAGCAGATCCTTAGTGGAGACCCAGTACTTC
TRBD1	TRBV5-1	TRBJ1-2	NA	CASSGFQGVDNYGYTF	TGCGCCAGCAGCGGTTTCCAGGGGGTTGATAACTATGGCTACACCTTC
TRBD1	TRBV29-1	TRBJ1-4	NA	CSVGTGSEKLFF	TGCAGCGTTGGGACAGGGAGTGAAAAACTGTTTTTT
NA	TRBV28	TRBJ1-2	NA	CASRDSTTYGYTF	TGTGCCAGCAGAGACAGCACAACCTATGGCTACACCTTC
NA	TRBV5-6	TRBJ1-1	few	CASTPSRTLNTEAFF	TGTGCCAGCACCCCCTCGCGGACGTTGAACACTGAAGCTTTCTTT
TRBD2	TRBV6-6	TRBJ2-2	NA	CASTSGGAATGELFF	TGTGCCAGCACCAGCGGGGGGGCCGCCACCGGGGAGCTGTTTTTT
NA	TRBV2	TRBJ2-7	NA	CASSEASRLYF	TGTGCCAGCAGTGAAGCATCTCGTCTGTACTTC
NA	TRBV19	TRBJ2-2	NA	CASSVAGTQTGELFF	TGTGCCAGTAGTGTCGCCGGGACACAGACCGGGGAGCTGTTTTTT
TRBD2	TRBV9	TRBJ2-3	NA	CASSASGGRRDTQYF	TGTGCCAGCAGCGCAAGCGGGGGAAGGAGGGATACGCAGTATTTT
NA	TRBV5-6	TRBJ2-7	NA	CASSPGGTYEQYF	TGTGCCAGCAGCCCCGGAGGAACCTACGAGCAGTACTTC
NA	TRBV2	TRBJ2-7	few	CASRPSGGPSYEQYF	TGTGCCAGCAGGCCTTCAGGGGGGCCCTCCTACGAGCAGTACTTC
NA	TRBV5-4	TRBJ2-7	NA	CASSLKGWLDLRDYEQYF	TGTGCCAGCAGCTTGAAAGGTTGGTTGGATCTCCGGGACTACGAGCAGTACTTC
NA	TRBV5-4	TRBJ1-6	NA	CASSFGVNSPLHF	TGTGCCAGCAGTTTCGGTGTCAATTCACCCCTCCACTTT
NA	TRBV28	TRBJ2-5	NA	CASSSGHKETQYF	TGTGCCAGCAGCTCCGGACATAAAGAGACCCAGTACTTC
NA	TRBV6-1	TRBJ2-3	NA	CASSLDFPTDTQYF	TGTGCCAGCAGTCTGGACTTCCCCACAGATACGCAGTATTTT
NA	TRBV11-2	TRBJ2-3	NA	CASSDGTLTDTQYF	TGTGCCAGCAGCGATGGGACTCTAACAGATACGCAGTATTTT
TRBD1	TRBV2	TRBJ1-1	NA	CGKGGSDTEAFF	TGTGGGAAAGGGGGCTCGGACACTGAAGCTTTCTTT
TRBD2	TRBV5-5	TRBJ2-2	few	CASSLSSGGPEDGELFF	TGTGCCAGCAGCTTGAGTAGCGGGGGACCGGAGGACGGGGAGCTGTTTTTT
TRBD2	TRBV11-2	TRBJ2-3	few	CASSLVGGWRGVWTDTQYF	TGTGCCAGCAGCTTAGTCGGCGGCTGGCGGGGGGTTTGGACAGATACGCAGTATTTT
NA	TRBV6-5	TRBJ2-2	few	CASSYSMAGELFF	TGTGCCAGCAGTTACTCGATGGCAGGGGAGCTGTTTTTT
NA	TRBV14	TRBJ1-2	NA	CASSPQTATIYGYTF	TGTGCCAGCAGCCCGCAAACAGCAACGATCTATGGCTACACCTTC
NA	TRBV7-9	TRBJ2-7	NA	CASSSDGPEQYF	TGTGCCAGCAGCTCGGACGGGCCGGAGCAGTACTTC
NA	TRBV6-1	TRBJ2-3	NA	CASNTKEADTQYF	TGTGCCAGCAACACTAAGGAAGCAGATACGCAGTATTTT
NA	TRBV14	TRBJ1-2	few	CASSHLRGYNGYTF	TGTGCCAGCAGCCACCTCAGGGGATATAATGGCTACACCTTC
NA	TRBV4-1	TRBJ2-3	NA	CASSPREISTDTQYF	TGCGCCAGCAGCCCCAGGGAGATTAGCACAGATACGCAGTATTTT
TRBD2	TRBV4-2	TRBJ2-5	few	CASSQIAGDQETQYF	TGTGCCAGCAGCCAAATAGCGGGGGACCAAGAGACCCAGTACTTC
NA	TRBV10-2	TRBJ2-7	NA	CASSESKSGYEQYF	TGCGCCAGCAGTGAGTCAAAGAGCGGGTACGAGCAGTACTTC
NA	TRBV19	TRBJ1-2	NA	CACAPTGASYGYTF	TGTGCCTGCGCCCCGACGGGGGCGAGCTATGGCTACACCTTC
TRBD1	TRBV5-6	TRBJ2-3	NA	CASSLGWTGFYTQYF	TGTGCCAGCAGCTTGGGCTGGACAGGGTTCTATACGCAGTATTTT
NA	TRBV5-6	TRBJ2-7	NA	CASSLAAGLSYEQYF	TGTGCCAGCAGCTTGGCCGCAGGACTCTCCTACGAGCAGTACTTC
NA	TRBV27	TRBJ1-1	NA	CASRGGLRAFF	TGTGCCAGCAGAGGGGGGCTTCGAGCTTTCTTT
NA	TRBV5-6	TRBJ1-5	NA	CASSLGSNQPQHF	TGTGCCAGCAGCTTGGGGAGCAATCAGCCCCAGCATTTT
NA	TRBV25-1	TRBJ1-1	NA	CASRARSRGKGTEAFF	TGTGCCAGCAGAGCCAGATCACGAGGCAAGGGCACTGAAGCTTTCTTT
NA	TRBV29-1	TRBJ2-5	few	CSYPGLHPETQYF	TGCAGCTATCCGGGACTCCACCCAGAGACCCAGTACTTC
TRBD2	TRBV7-8	TRBJ2-7	NA	CASSSGAGGLGEQYF	TGTGCCAGCAGTTCTGGTGCGGGGGGCCTGGGCGAGCAGTACTTC
NA	TRBV14	TRBJ2-6	NA	CASSQSGANVLTF	TGTGCCAGCAGCCAATCTGGGGCCAACGTCCTGACTTTC
NA	TRBV9	TRBJ2-3	few	CASSSDLLGMEDTQYF	TGTGCCAGCAGCTCAGATCTCTTAGGGATGGAGGATACGCAGTATTTT
NA	TRBV5-1	TRBJ2-2	once	CASSLVETGELFF	TGCGCCAGCAGCTTGGTCGAGACCGGGGAGCTGTTTTTT
NA	TRBV13	TRBJ2-7	few	CASSLDGARNEQYF	TGTGCCAGCAGCTTGGATGGGGCTCGGAACGAGCAGTACTTC
NA	TRBV13	TRBJ1-5	few	CASSSDGNQPQHF	TGTGCCAGCAGCTCGGACGGAAATCAGCCCCAGCATTTT
NA	TRBV18	TRBJ2-1	NA	CASSPARSEQFF	TGTGCCAGCTCACCGGCCCGCTCTGAGCAGTTCTTC
NA	TRBV28	TRBJ1-2	NA	CASSYGTLYGYTF	TGTGCCAGCAGCTACGGGACCCTCTATGGCTACACCTTC
NA	TRBV28	TRBJ2-3	NA	CASSWGTGRSTDTQYF	TGTGCCAGCAGTTGGGGGACTGGCCGATCCACAGATACGCAGTATTTT
TRBD1	TRBV27	TRBJ2-2	NA	CASSLGQGVGELFF	TGTGCCAGCAGTTTGGGACAGGGAGTGGGGGAGCTGTTTTTT
TRBD2	TRBV5-6	TRBJ2-2	NA	CASSLGGLVSNTGELFF	TGTGCCAGCAGCTTGGGGGGACTAGTCTCGAACACCGGGGAGCTGTTTTTT
TRBD2	TRBV5-1	TRBJ2-3	NA	CASSLVGGSTDTQYF	TGCGCCAGCAGCTTGGTCGGGGGGAGCACAGATACGCAGTATTTT